These T cell receptor beta chains were read from a single sample in a study of identical twins. TCRdb used MiXCR to reprocess the 5' RACE reads, holding one entry per CDR3 protein. Found here are some 900,000 distinct CDR3 sequences, about 12% of them singletons; the top ten hold roughly 1.5%. These records were also assigned to another study, of yellow fever vaccine responses in identical twins.

Sample: PBMCs. Every receptor here comes from a woman younger than 30 in good health. Both conserved end residues are part of each CDR3. The D gene is left open where the match is weak. Not all rows give a size; the values are once, few, many and, for expanded clones, a class.

TRBJ2-1,few,TRBV6-5,TRBD2,16,TGTGCCAGCAGCTTAGGGCGAGCGGGAGTCCCCAATGAGCAGTTCTTC,CASSLGRAGVPNEQFF
TRBJ1-2,NA,TRBV10-3,TRBD1,17,TGTGCCATCAGTGAGTCGACTGCCCAGGGACAGCTCTATGGCTACACCTTC,CAISESTAQGQLYGYTF
TRBJ2-5,NA,TRBV15,TRBD2,16,TGTGCCACCAGCAGAGAGACTAGCGGGTATCAAGAGACCCAGTACTTC,CATSRETSGYQETQYF
TRBJ2-5,few,TRBV5-1,TRBD1,16,TGCGCCAGCAGCTTAACCGGGACAGGCTTGCAAGAGACCCAGTACTTC,CASSLTGTGLQETQYF
TRBJ2-2,many,TRBV5-6,NA,14,TGTGCCAGCAGCTACAGAGCCGGGGCCGGGGAGCTGTTTTTT,CASSYRAGAGELFF
TRBJ2-7,few,TRBV6-1,TRBD2,14,TGTGCCAGCAGGTTTAGCGGGAGCGGCTACGAGCAGTACTTC,CASRFSGSGYEQYF
TRBJ2-7,many,TRBV12-3/TRBV12-4,NA,14,TGTGCCAGCAGCTTCCGCCCACAGCGCTACGAGCAGTACTTC,CASSFRPQRYEQYF
TRBJ2-1,NA,TRBV4-1,TRBD2,18,TGCGCCAGCAGCCAAGCCCTAGCGGGGGCTCCATCTAGACATGAGCAGTTCTTC,CASSQALAGAPSRHEQFF
TRBJ2-5,NA,TRBV11-2,NA,15,TGTGCCAGCAGCTTGGGACAAACATTCCAAGAGACCCAGTACTTC,CASSLGQTFQETQYF
TRBJ2-3,NA,TRBV2,NA,12,TGTGCCAGCATCAAATTAGCGGATACGCAGTATTTT,CASIKLADTQYF
TRBJ2-3,NA,TRBV7-6,NA,17,TGTGCCAGCAGCTCCGGAGGCGGGGCAGGGGGTTGGGATACGCAGTATTTT,CASSSGGGAGGWDTQYF
TRBJ1-2,NA,TRBV5-4,NA,14,TGTGCCAGCAGCTTGTTGGGCAGTAACTATGGCTACACCTTC,CASSLLGSNYGYTF
TRBJ1-4,many,TRBV5-1,NA,13,TGCGCCAGCAGCCCAGGACACGACGAAAAACTGTTTTTT,CASSPGHDEKLFF
TRBJ2-1,few,TRBV5-1,NA,16,TGCGCCAGCAGCTTGGCCCCGGCCCTGGCCTACAATGAGCAGTTCTTC,CASSLAPALAYNEQFF
TRBJ2-5,NA,TRBV6-1,NA,16,TGTGCCAGCAGTGAAGCGCTTCAGGGCCCCCAAGAGACCCAGTACTTC,CASSEALQGPQETQYF
TRBJ2-7,few,TRBV10-3,TRBD2,14,TGTGCCATCAGTGAGAGCGGGAGGATCAACGAGCAGTACTTC,CAISESGRINEQYF
TRBJ1-5,NA,TRBV28,NA,15,TGTGCCAGCAGCAGACCCTCTTCTAGCAATCAGCCCCAGCATTTT,CASSRPSSSNQPQHF
TRBJ2-3,few,TRBV5-1,TRBD2,15,TGCGCCAGCAGCATTAGGGGACTAGCCGCAGATACGCAGTATTTT,CASSIRGLAADTQYF
TRBJ2-1,few,TRBV9,NA,18,TGTGCCAGCAGCGCCACCCCCTGGGTGGGGGACTCCTACAATGAGCAGTTCTTC,CASSATPWVGDSYNEQFF
TRBJ2-1,few,TRBV2,TRBD2,16,TGTGCCAGCAGTGAGGGACTAGCGGAAAAATACAATGAGCAGTTCTTC,CASSEGLAEKYNEQFF
TRBJ2-1,many,TRBV29-1,TRBD1,15,TGCAGCGTTTCCCCGGAGGACAGGGCGGGGAATGAGCAGTTCTTC,CSVSPEDRAGNEQFF
TRBJ2-1,NA,TRBV19,TRBD1,15,TGTGCCAGTAGTCCGATTTCGACAGGGAACAATGAGCAGTTCTTC,CASSPISTGNNEQFF
TRBJ2-7,many,TRBV27,NA,14,TGTGCCAGCAGTTTATTCAGGGGTATCCACGAGCAGTACTTC,CASSLFRGIHEQYF
TRBJ2-1,NA,TRBV7-9,TRBD2,17,TGTGCCAGCGGACCCCTACTAGCGGGAGTAATAGGGAATGAGCAGTTCTTC,CASGPLLAGVIGNEQFF
TRBJ2-1,few,TRBV6-1,TRBD1,15,TGTGCCAGCAGTAGTGGACAGGCCCCTTACAATGAGCAGTTCTTC,CASSSGQAPYNEQFF
TRBJ2-7,few,TRBV4-1,TRBD1,15,TGCGCCCTCGCGCCCCGGGACAGGGTTAGGTACGAGCAGTACTTC,CALAPRDRVRYEQYF
TRBJ1-1,few,TRBV18,NA,15,TGTGCCAGCTCACGACCCGACCGATATGACACTGAAGCTTTCTTT,CASSRPDRYDTEAFF
TRBJ2-3,once,TRBV5-1,TRBD2,15,TGCGCCAGCAGCGCCGGCGGGGGGGGTTCAGATACGCAGTATTTT,CASSAGGGGSDTQYF
TRBJ2-7,NA,TRBV21-1,NA,17,TGTGCCAGCAGCCCTATAGGAGGACTAGCGGGAGGCTACGAGCAGTACTTC,CASSPIGGLAGGYEQYF
TRBJ1-2,many,TRBV29-1,TRBD1,14,TGCAGCGTCCCCGGACAGGGGAAGGGCTATGGCTACACCTTC,CSVPGQGKGYGYTF
TRBJ2-7,NA,TRBV18,NA,15,TGTGCCAGCTCACCTCCGAACATTGGATCCTACGAGCAGTACTTC,CASSPPNIGSYEQYF
TRBJ2-3,many,TRBV6-5,NA,12,TGTGCCAGCAGTAACCGGGCAGATACGCAGTATTTT,CASSNRADTQYF
TRBJ2-2,few,TRBV18,NA,13,TGTGCCAGCTCACCGAGCCACACCGGGGAGCTGTTTTTT,CASSPSHTGELFF
TRBJ1-2,many,TRBV12-3/TRBV12-4,NA,17,TGTGCCAGCAGTCGCTTGCCGGGACTGGGTGGGAGCTATGGCTACACCTTC,CASSRLPGLGGSYGYTF
TRBJ1-3,NA,TRBV10-3,NA,15,TGTGCCATCAGTGACGATCGGACGGCAACAAACACCATATATTTT,CAISDDRTATNTIYF
TRBJ2-3,few,TRBV25-1,TRBD2,15,TGTGCCAGCAGTTTTCTAGCGGGAATCACAGATACGCAGTATTTT,CASSFLAGITDTQYF
TRBJ2-4,NA,TRBV20-1,NA,15,TGCAGTGCTAGAGACCTGACGAGAGCCAAAAACAATCAGTACTTC,CSARDLTRAKNNQYF
TRBJ2-3,NA,TRBV11-2,TRBD1,13,TGTGCCAGCAGCTTTACAGGGGTAGATACGCAGTATTTT,CASSFTGVDTQYF
TRBJ2-2,few,TRBV20-1,TRBD2,15,TGCAGTGCTGGACTAGCGGGGCAAATCACCGGGGAGCTGTTTTTT,CSAGLAGQITGELFF
TRBJ2-7,NA,TRBV18,NA,15,TGTGCCAGCTCACCAGGAGCTACTAGCCTTGGCGAGCAGTACTTC,CASSPGATSLGEQYF
TRBJ1-4,few,TRBV20-1,NA,13,TGCAGTGCAATAGATACAACTAATGAAAAACTGTTTTTT,CSAIDTTNEKLFF
TRBJ2-7,few,TRBV7-9,NA,14,TGTGCCAGCAGCCCTCGATCGAGTGCCTACGAGCAGTACTTC,CASSPRSSAYEQYF
TRBJ1-2,few,TRBV29-1,NA,16,TGCAGCGTTGAAGACAGGACCTGGGGATTTAACTATGGCTACACCTTC,CSVEDRTWGFNYGYTF
TRBJ1-2,few,TRBV6-1,NA,15,TGTGCCAGCATCCCGAACGACAGTACCGGGGGAGGCTACACCTTC,CASIPNDSTGGGYTF
TRBJ2-1,many,TRBV3-1,NA,17,TGTGCCAGCAGCCAAGGCTCGGGCAGGGACTCCTACAATGAGCAGTTCTTC,CASSQGSGRDSYNEQFF
TRBJ1-6,few,TRBV7-9,NA,16,TGTGCCAGCAGCCCGGGGCCGGGACCGAATAATTCACCCCTCCACTTT,CASSPGPGPNNSPLHF
TRBJ2-5,few,TRBV6-1,NA,14,TGTGCCAGCAGCGAAGACTACCACCCAGAGACCCAGTACTTC,CASSEDYHPETQYF
TRBJ2-1,few,TRBV6-1,TRBD2,15,TGTGCCAGCAGTGGGGGCGGGAGAGGGTACAATGAGCAGTTCTTC,CASSGGGRGYNEQFF